The 20 T cell receptor beta chains presented below share a single source sample, sequenced in a study of human T cells and chemical hapten exposure. TCRdb reprocessed the RACE reads via MiXCR and lists one record per CDR3 protein. The data show more than 95,000 distinct CDR3 sequences, 9% to 14% seen once. The time point denotes: patch test 1, 2 weeks after DPC sensitization. The sample's treatment: therapeutic diphenylcyclopropenone sensitization with weekly scalp DPC. Sequences were derived from whole blood, sampled in connection with sensitization to the hapten diphenylcyclopropenone (DPC). These receptors were taken from a woman between 50 and 59 years old with alopecia areata. Some clones in this sample may be carry-over from other donors' samples.

The chain employs TRBV28 and TRBJ1-6; no reliable D call. Germline V gene data show CDR1 as MDHEN and CDR2 as SYDVKM. With 1 base removed from V and 9 bases from J, the gap between germline ends came to 13 bases. The CDR3 runs 15 residues. CDR3 DNA: TGTGCCAGCAGTTTATCGGACCGCCGGAGTTCACCCCTCCACTTT. Translating it yields CASSLSDRRSSPLHF.

The chain employs TRBV6-5 and TRBJ2-7, with 11 positions matching TRBD1. The CDR3 spans 15 residues. V gave up 4 bases and J gave up 5 bases; unmatched junction bases: 7. Germline CDR1 is MNHEY and CDR2 is SVGAGI. The CDR3 nucleotides read TGTGCCAGCAGTTCCCCGGACAGGGGGCACCACGAGCAGTACTTC. Translated, it gives CASSSPDRGHHEQYF.

In this sample, this clonotype turned up a few times. The chain uses TRBV20-1 and TRBJ2-1, with a tentative D call TRBD1 (6 bases). CDR3 length: 16 amino acids. The V end was cut by 6 bases, the J end by 3 bases, with 21 bases between. Germline-derived CDR1 and CDR2 are DFQATT and SNEGSKA (reference sequence). In nucleotides, the CDR3 is TGCAGTGCCAGGGGACGACTATCCATCGTCTACAATGAGCAGTTCTTC. This translates into CSARGRLSIVYNEQFF.

This clonotype was counted between two and nine times. V is TRBV4-2 and J is TRBJ2-7; D uncertain. The CDR3 spans 13 residues. Germline V lookup: CDR1 LGHNA, CDR2 YNFKEQ. Trimming removed 0 bases at V and 1 base at J, with 4 bases between. CDR3: CASSQEPSYEQYF. The CDR3 DNA is TGTGCCAGCAGCCAAGAACCTTCCTACGAGCAGTACTTC.

The chain is built from TRBV18 and TRBJ2-1; no clear D. CDR3 length: 15 residues. Per germline, CDR1 KGHSH and CDR2 LQKENI. With 2 bases removed from V and 4 bases from J, the gap between germline ends came to 12 bases. CDR3 nucleotides: TGTGCCAGCTCACCAGTGGGAAAGGCTTACAATGAGCAGTTCTTC. Translated, it gives CASSPVGKAYNEQFF.

By share, this clonotype counts as large. This chain links TRBV6-2 or TRBV6-3 with TRBJ2-1; 8 bases are shared with TRBD1. CDR3 length: 14 amino acids. V lost 6 bases, J lost 6 bases, and 7 bases stayed unmatched. Germline V gene sequence: CDR1 MNHEY, CDR2 SVGEGT. The CDR3 nucleotides are TGTGCCAGCAGCTCGGGACAGGAAAGCAATGAGCAGTTCTTC. This encodes CASSSGQESNEQFF.

This clonotype was counted at least ten times. The chain carries TRBV6-5 and TRBJ1-2; D is possibly TRBD1 (6 bases). V was trimmed by 5 bases and J by 2 bases, leaving 6 bases between them. CDR1 and CDR2 from the germline V gene are MNHEY and SVGAGI. The CDR3 spans 12 residues. The CDR3 loop reads CASSQGNYGYTF. DNA for the CDR3: TGTGCCAGCAGTCAGGGGAACTATGGCTACACCTTC.

The V gene is TRBV5-6, the J gene TRBJ2-2, with D possibly TRBD2 on 5 matching bases. CDR1 is SGHDT, CDR2 YYEEEE, per germline. There are 15 residues in the CDR3. The V and J ends lost 0 bases and 4 bases respectively, with 10 bases between them. CDR3 loop: CASSLGGSSTGELFF. The CDR3 nucleotides read TGTGCCAGCAGCTTGGGAGGGAGTTCCACCGGGGAGCTGTTTTTT. Filled out from reference TRBV5-6 and TRBJ2-2, the complete variable domain reads DAGVTQSPTHLIKTRGQQVTLRCSPKSGHDTVSWYQQALGQGPQFIFQYYEEEERQRGNFPDRFSGHQFPNYSSELNVNALLLGDSALYLCASSLGGSSTGELFFGEGSRLTVL.

This sequence joins TRBV6-5 and TRBJ2-6; the D is unclear. Germline loops: CDR1 MNHEY, CDR2 SVGAGI. The V end was cut by 9 bases, the J end by 0 bases, with 12 bases between. This CDR3 is 15 amino acids long. The CDR3 loop reads CASSPYASGANVLTF. In nucleotides, the CDR3 is TGTGCCAGTAGTCCCTACGCCTCTGGGGCCAACGTCCTGACTTTC.

V is TRBV7-2 and J is TRBJ2-3; 8 nucleotides align to TRBD2. V shed 5 bases and J 7 bases; nucleotides not matched to a gene: 14. CDR3 length equals 16 residues. Germline assignment: CDR1 SGHTA and CDR2 FQGNSA. CDR3 sequence (DNA): TGTGCCAGCAGCCACCCGGTGGCGGGGGGCCGTTATACGCAGTATTTT. Its translation: CASSHPVAGGRYTQYF.

This clonotype appeared a few times. V usage is TRBV6-5 and J usage is TRBJ1-1; D gene unclear. Germline V gene sequence: CDR1 MNHEY, CDR2 SVGAGI. Trimming left V 2 bases short and J 10 bases short, with 14 bases between. The CDR3 loop spans 13 amino acids. Written as DNA, the CDR3 is TGTGCCAGCAGTTACCGGCCTACCACCCCAGCTTTCTTT. Translation: CASSYRPTTPAFF.

This clonotype came up many times. This sequence joins TRBV10-3 and TRBJ1-1; 7 bases line up with TRBD1. Germline values: CDR1 ENHRY, CDR2 SYGVKD. Trimming removed 8 bases from V and 4 bases from J; junction bases left unmatched: 7. There are 13 residues in the CDR3. Here the CDR3 reads CAIGSPGGTEAFF. The CDR3 DNA reads as TGTGCCATCGGCAGTCCAGGGGGCACTGAAGCTTTCTTT.

This clonotype was seen only a few times. The rearrangement uses TRBV29-1 and TRBJ2-3; D uncertain. There are 11 residues in the CDR3. Between the trimmed V and J ends, which lost 8 bases and 0 bases, there was a span of 6 bases. CDR1 is SQVTM, CDR2 ANQGSEA, per germline. CDR3 nucleotides: TGCAGCTTTAGCAGCACAGATACGCAGTATTTT. This sequence encodes CSFSSTDTQYF.

The J gene is TRBJ2-7, the V gene TRBV9, with TRBD1 matching over 8 bases. The CDR3 has 15 residues. Trimming removed 0 bases from V and 5 bases from J; junction bases left unmatched: 7. From germline, CDR1 is SGDLS and CDR2 YYNGEE. CDR3 region: CASSVATDRVHEQYF. CDR3 nucleotide sequence: TGTGCCAGCAGCGTAGCTACGGACAGGGTCCACGAGCAGTACTTC.

This clonotype was found a few times. V gene TRBV27 combines with J gene TRBJ2-1, with 8 bases aligning to TRBD1. Germline V gives CDR1 MNHEY, CDR2 SMNVEV (reference sequence). This CDR3 has 13 amino acids. The ends lost 4 bases at V and 6 bases at J; junction bases unmatched: 2. The chain's CDR3 is CASSWTGPNEQFF. The CDR3 coding sequence is TGTGCCAGCAGTTGGACAGGGCCCAATGAGCAGTTCTTC.

This clonotype was recorded a few times. The genes are TRBV12-3 or TRBV12-4 and TRBJ2-7, with a possible D match to TRBD1 (5 bases). Trimming took off 6 bases at V and 0 bases at J, with 15 bases between the two ends. CDR3 size: 15 residues. The CDR3 nucleotides read TGTGCCAGCAGGCCCGCCGCAGGGAACTCCTACGAGCAGTACTTC. Protein product: CASRPAAGNSYEQYF.

This clonotype was counted ten times or more. J is TRBJ2-2 and V is TRBV7-2; D gene unclear. The V gene's germline CDR1 is SGHTA and CDR2 FQGNSA. This CDR3 contains 15 residues. Trimming pared 1 base from V and 0 bases from J, leaving 6 bases between. The CDR3 region is CASSLVGSNTGELFF. The DNA for the CDR3 is TGTGCCAGCAGCTTAGTAGGGTCGAACACCGGGGAGCTGTTTTTT.

There are many counts of this clonotype. The chain couples TRBV11-2 to TRBJ2-1, with unresolved D. This CDR3 contains 14 residues. Germline V CDR1 and CDR2: SGHAT, FQNNGV. V was shortened by 5 bases and J by 2 bases, with 10 bases between the two germline ends. The CDR3 nucleotides read TGTGCCAGCAGCCCGAGTAGCCCCTACAATGAGCAGTTCTTC. It encodes CASSPSSPYNEQFF.

This clonotype has a handful of counts. This chain's CDR3 is CASGWTSGSTGELFF. CDR3 in DNA: TGTGCCAGCGGTTGGACTAGCGGTTCCACCGGGGAGCTGTTTTTT. V usage is TRBV11-2 and J usage is TRBJ2-2, with 10 nucleotides matching TRBD2. The germline V gene has CDR1 SGHAT and CDR2 FQNNGV. CDR3 length: 15 residues. V lost 8 bases and J lost 4; bases outside the gene matches: 7.

This clonotype occurred many times. The V call is TRBV5-4, the J call TRBJ1-2; 7 nucleotides align to TRBD1. V lost 5 bases and J lost 0; bases outside the gene matches: 10. Germline lookup yields CDR1 SGHNT and CDR2 YYREEE (reference sequence). The CDR3 loop spans 16 amino acids. CDR3 region: CASSFTLDRPNYGYTF. Written as DNA, the CDR3 is TGTGCCAGCAGTTTTACCTTGGACAGGCCTAACTATGGCTACACCTTC.